A single TCR beta chain is shown here with its context. The antigen is undetermined. This entry comes from a study of blood T cells in healthy people across ages. The second PCR ran roughly 7 to 11 cycles with a sample-barcoded 5' primer and J-beta primers. TCRdb reanalysed the 5' RACE reads using MiXCR and keeps one entry per CDR3 protein. The sample holds about 1 million distinct CDR3 sequences, over 35% seen once. Each sample used at least 6 million PBMCs. The CDR3 is 14 amino acids. CDR1 and CDR2 (germline): LGHDT, YNNKEL (reference sequence). V was clipped by 4 bases and J by 5 bases; unmatched bases: 7. Study outcomes and limitations: Greater diversity and more naive CD4+ cells were seen in long-lived donors than in aged donors.

This clonotype was sampled from an older woman in good health. The chain couples TRBV3-1 to TRBJ1-1; 7 bases fit TRBD1. The sample taken for sequencing was blood. This chain's CDR3 is CASSPQGGLTEAFF. The DNA of the CDR3 is TGTGCCAGCAGCCCCCAAGGGGGCCTAACTGAAGCTTTCTTT. Using reference TRBV3-1 and TRBJ1-1 for the parts outside the CDR3, the full variable domain is DTAVSQTPKYLVTQMGNDKSIKCEQNLGHDTMYWYKQDSKKFLKIMFSYNNKELIINETVPNRFSPKSPDKAHLNLHINSLELGDSAVYFCASSPQGGLTEAFFGQGTRLTVV.